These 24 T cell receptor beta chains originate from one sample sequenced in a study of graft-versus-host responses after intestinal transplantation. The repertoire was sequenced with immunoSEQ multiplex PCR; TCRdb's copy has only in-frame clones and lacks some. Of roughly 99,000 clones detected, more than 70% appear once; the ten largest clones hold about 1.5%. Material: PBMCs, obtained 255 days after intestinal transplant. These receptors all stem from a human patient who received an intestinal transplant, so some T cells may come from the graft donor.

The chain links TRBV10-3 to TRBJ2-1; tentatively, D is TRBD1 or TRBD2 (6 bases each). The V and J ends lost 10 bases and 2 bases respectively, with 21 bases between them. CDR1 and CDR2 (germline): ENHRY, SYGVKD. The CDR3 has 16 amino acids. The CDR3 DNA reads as TGTGCCAGTGGGGGGCCGGGGCTACCAACCTACAATGAGCAGTTCTTC. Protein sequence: CASGGPGLPTYNEQFF.

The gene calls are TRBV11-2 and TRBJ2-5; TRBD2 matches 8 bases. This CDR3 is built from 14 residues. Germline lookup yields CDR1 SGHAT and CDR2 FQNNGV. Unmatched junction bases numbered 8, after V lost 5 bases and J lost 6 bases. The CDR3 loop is CASSRREGKKTQYF. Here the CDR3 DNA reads TGTGCCAGCAGCCGACGGGAGGGAAAGAAGACCCAGTACTTC.

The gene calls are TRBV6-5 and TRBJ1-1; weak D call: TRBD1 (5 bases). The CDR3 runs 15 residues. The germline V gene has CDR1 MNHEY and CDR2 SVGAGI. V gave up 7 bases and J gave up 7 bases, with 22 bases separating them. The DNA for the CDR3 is TGTGCCAGCATCAGCCGGGTGGGGGTGAGGGGTGAAGCTTTCTTT. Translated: CASISRVGVRGEAFF.

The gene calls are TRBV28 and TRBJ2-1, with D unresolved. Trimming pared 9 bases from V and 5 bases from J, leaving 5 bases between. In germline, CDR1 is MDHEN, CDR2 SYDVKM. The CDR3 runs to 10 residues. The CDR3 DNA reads TGTGCCAGTGCACACAATGAGCAGTTCTTC. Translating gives CASAHNEQFF.

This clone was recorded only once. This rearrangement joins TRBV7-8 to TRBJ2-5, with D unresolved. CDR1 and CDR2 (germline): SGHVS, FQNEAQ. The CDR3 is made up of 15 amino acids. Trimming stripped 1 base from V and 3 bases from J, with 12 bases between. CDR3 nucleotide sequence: TGTGCCAGCAGCTTAGGTACAGCCCGAAAAGAGACCCAGTACTTC. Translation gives CASSLGTARKETQYF. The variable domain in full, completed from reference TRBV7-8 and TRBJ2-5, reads GAGVSQSPRYKVAKRGQDVALRCDPISGHVSLFWYQQALGQGPEFLTYFQNEAQLDKSGLPSDRFFAERPEGSVSTLKIQRTQQEDSAVYLCASSLGTARKETQYFGPGTRLLVL.

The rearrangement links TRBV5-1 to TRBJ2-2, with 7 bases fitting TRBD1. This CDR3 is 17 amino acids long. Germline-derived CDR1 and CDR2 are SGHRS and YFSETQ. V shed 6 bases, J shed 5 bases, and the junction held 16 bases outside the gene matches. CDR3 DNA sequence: TGCGCCAGCAAGGTAGTAGCCGGGACAGCTTTTACCGGGGAGCTGTTTTTT. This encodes CASKVVAGTAFTGELFF.

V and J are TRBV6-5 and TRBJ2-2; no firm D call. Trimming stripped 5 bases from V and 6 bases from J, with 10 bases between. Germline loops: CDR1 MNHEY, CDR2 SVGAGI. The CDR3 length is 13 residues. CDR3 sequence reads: CASSPLRSGELFF. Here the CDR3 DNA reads TGTGCCAGCAGTCCCCTTAGATCCGGGGAGCTGTTTTTT.

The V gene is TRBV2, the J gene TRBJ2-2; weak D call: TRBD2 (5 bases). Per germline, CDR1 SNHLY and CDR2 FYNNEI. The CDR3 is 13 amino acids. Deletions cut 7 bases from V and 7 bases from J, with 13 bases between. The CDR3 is CASTRTGIGELFF. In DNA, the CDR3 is TGTGCCAGCACCAGGACGGGGATCGGGGAGCTGTTTTTT.

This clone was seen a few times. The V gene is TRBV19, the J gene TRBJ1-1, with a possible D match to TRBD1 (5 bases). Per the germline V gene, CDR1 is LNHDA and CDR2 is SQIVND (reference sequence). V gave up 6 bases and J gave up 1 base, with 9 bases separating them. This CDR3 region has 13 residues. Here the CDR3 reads CASSEDKNTEAFF. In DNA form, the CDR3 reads TGTGCCAGTAGCGAGGACAAGAACACTGAAGCTTTCTTT.

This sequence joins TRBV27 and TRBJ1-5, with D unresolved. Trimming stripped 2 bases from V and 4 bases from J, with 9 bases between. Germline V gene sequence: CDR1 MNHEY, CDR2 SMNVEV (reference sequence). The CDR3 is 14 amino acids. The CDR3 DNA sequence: TGTGCCAGCAGTTTAGCCCTGTCTAATCAGCCCCAGCATTTT. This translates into CASSLALSNQPQHF.

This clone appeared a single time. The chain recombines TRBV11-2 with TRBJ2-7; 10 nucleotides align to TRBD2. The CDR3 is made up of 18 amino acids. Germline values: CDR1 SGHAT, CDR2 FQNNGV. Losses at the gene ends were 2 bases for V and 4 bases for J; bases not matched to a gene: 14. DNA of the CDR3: TGTGCCAGCAGCTTATCCGGGGTAGGGCTAGCGGGAGCTTACGAGCAGTACTTC. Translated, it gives CASSLSGVGLAGAYEQYF.

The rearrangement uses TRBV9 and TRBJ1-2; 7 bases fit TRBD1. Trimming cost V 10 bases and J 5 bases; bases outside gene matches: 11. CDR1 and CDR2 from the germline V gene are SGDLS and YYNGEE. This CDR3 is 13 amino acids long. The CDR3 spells CAGERGQPYGYTF. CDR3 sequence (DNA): TGTGCCGGGGAAAGGGGACAGCCGTATGGCTACACCTTC.

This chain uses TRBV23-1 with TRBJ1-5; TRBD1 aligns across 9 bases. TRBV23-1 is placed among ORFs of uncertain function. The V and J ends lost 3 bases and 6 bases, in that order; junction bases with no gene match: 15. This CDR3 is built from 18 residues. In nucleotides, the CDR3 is TGCGCCAGCAGTCAGTGGGACAGGGAGGAGATAGGGTGTCAGCCCCAGCATTTT. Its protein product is CASSQWDREEIGCQPQHF.

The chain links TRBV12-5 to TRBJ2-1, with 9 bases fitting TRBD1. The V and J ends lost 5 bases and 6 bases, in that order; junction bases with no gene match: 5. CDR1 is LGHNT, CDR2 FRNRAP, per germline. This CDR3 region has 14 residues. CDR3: CASGMGQGVNEQFF. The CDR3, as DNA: TGTGCTAGTGGTATGGGACAGGGAGTCAATGAGCAGTTCTTC.

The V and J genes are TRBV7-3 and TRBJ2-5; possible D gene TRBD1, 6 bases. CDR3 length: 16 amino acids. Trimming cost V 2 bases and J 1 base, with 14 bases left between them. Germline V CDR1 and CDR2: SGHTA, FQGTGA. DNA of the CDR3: TGTGCCAGCAGCTTAGGCAGGGGTCTACTCCAAGAGACCCAGTACTTC. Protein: CASSLGRGLLQETQYF.

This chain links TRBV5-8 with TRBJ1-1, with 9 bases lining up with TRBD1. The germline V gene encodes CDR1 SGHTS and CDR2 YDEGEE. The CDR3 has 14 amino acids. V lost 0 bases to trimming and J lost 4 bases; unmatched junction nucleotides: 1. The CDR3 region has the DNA TGTGCCAGCAGCTTGGGGACAGGGGTCACTGAAGCTTTCTTT. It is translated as CASSLGTGVTEAFF.

Here the CDR3 reads CASQGQGRETQYF. The CDR3 DNA sequence: TGTGCCAGTCAGGGACAGGGAAGAGAGACCCAGTACTTC. The gene calls are TRBV19 and TRBJ2-5, with 9 bases identical to TRBD1. This CDR3 has 13 residues. Per the germline V gene, CDR1 is LNHDA and CDR2 is SQIVND (reference sequence). Losses at the gene ends were 8 bases for V and 4 bases for J; bases not matched to a gene: 5.

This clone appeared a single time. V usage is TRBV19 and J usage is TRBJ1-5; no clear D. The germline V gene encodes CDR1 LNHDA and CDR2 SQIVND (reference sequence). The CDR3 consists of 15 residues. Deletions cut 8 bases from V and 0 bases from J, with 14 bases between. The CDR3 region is CASCEAPYSNQPQHF. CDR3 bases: TGTGCCAGTTGCGAGGCCCCTTATAGCAATCAGCCCCAGCATTTT.

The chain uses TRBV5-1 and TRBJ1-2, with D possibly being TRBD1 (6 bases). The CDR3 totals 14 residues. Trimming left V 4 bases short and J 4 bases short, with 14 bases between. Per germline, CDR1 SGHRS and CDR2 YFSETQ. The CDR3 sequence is CASSLSGAGYGYTF. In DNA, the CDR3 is TGCGCCAGCAGCCTCTCGGGGGCAGGCTATGGCTACACCTTC. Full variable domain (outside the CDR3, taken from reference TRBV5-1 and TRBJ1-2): KAGVTQTPRYLIKTRGQQVTLSCSPISGHRSVSWYQQTPGQGLQFLFEYFSETQRNKGNFPGRFSGRQFSNSRSEMNVSTLELGDSALYLCASSLSGAGYGYTFGSGTRLTVV.

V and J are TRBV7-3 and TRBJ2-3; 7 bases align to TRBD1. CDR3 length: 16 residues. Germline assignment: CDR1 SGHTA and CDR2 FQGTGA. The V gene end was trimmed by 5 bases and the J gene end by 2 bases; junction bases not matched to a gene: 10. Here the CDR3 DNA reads TGTGCCAGCAGCCCCCGACAGGGCTATCCCACAGATACGCAGTATTTT. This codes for CASSPRQGYPTDTQYF.

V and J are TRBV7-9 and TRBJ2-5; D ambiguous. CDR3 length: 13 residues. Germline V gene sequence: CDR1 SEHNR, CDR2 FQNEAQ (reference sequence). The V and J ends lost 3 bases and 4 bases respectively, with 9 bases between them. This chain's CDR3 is CASSLNSPETQYF. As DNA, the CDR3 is TGTGCCAGCAGCTTGAACAGCCCAGAGACCCAGTACTTC.

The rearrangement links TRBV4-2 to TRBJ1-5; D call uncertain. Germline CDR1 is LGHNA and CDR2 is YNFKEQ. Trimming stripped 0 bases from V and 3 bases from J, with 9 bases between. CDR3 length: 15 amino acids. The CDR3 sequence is CASSQEYWTNQPQHF. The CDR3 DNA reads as TGTGCCAGCAGCCAAGAATATTGGACCAATCAGCCCCAGCATTTT.

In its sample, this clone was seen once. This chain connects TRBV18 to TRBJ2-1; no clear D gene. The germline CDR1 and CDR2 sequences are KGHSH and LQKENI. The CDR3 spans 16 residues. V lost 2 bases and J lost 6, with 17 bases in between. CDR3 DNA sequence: TGTGCCAGCTCACCAGTGGGCCAGCAGCCTGTCAATGAGCAGTTCTTC. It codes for CASSPVGQQPVNEQFF.

The CDR3 is CASSLLPGDTQYF. CDR3 nucleotides: TGTGCCAGCAGCCTCCTCCCGGGGGATACGCAGTATTTT. The chain employs TRBV9 and TRBJ2-3, with D maybe TRBD2 (5 bases). The V end was cut by 4 bases, the J end by 6 bases, with 12 bases between. The CDR3 spans 13 residues. Germline loops: CDR1 SGDLS, CDR2 YYNGEE.